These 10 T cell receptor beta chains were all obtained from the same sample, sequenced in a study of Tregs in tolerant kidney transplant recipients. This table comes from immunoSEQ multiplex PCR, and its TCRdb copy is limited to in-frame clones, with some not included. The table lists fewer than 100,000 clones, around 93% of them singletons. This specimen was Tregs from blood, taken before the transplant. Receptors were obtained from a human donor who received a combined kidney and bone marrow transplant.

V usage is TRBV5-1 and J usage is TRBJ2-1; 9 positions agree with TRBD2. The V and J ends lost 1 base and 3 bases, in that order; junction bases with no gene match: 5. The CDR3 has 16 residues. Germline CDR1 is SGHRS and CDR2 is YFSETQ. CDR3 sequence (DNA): TGCGCCAGCAGCTTGAGACCTAGCGGGGTCTACAATGAGCAGTTCTTC. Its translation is CASSLRPSGVYNEQFF.

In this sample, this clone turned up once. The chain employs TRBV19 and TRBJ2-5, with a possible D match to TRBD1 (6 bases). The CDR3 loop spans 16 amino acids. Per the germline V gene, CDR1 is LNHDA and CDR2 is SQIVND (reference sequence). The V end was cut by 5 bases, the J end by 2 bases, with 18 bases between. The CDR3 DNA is TGTGCCAGTAGTGATTCCGGGACAAAAAGACAAGAGACCCAGTACTTC. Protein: CASSDSGTKRQETQYF.

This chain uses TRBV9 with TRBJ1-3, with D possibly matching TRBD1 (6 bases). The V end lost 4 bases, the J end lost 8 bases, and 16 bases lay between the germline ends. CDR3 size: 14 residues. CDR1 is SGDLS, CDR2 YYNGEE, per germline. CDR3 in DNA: TGTGCCAGCAGCCTAGATGGGGGGCCAGACACCATATATTTT. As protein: CASSLDGGPDTIYF.

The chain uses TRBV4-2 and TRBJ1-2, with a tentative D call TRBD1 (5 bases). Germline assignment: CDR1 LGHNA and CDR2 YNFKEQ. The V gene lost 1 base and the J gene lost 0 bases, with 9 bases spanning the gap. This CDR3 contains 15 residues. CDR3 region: CASSQGGTANYGYTF. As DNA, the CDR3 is TGTGCCAGCAGCCAAGGGGGCACAGCTAACTATGGCTACACCTTC.

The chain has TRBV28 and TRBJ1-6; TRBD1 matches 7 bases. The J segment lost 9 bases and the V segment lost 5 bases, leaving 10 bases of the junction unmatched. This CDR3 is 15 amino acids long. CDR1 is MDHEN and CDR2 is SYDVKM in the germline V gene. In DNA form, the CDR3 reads TGTGCCAGCAGTAGAGGGGGCGTGGGGCGTTCACCCCTCCACTTT. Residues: CASSRGGVGRSPLHF.

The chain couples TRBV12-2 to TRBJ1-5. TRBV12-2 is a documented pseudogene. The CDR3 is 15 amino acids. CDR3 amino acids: CASRLGRRDYQPQHF. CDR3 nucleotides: TGTGCAAGTCGCTTAGGGAGGAGGGATTATCAGCCCCAGCATTTT.

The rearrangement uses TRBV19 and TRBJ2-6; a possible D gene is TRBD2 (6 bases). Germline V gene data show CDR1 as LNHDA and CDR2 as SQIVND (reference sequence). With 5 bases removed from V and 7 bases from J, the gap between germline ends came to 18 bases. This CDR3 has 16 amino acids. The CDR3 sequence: CASSSWVLGGANVLTF. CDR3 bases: TGTGCCAGTAGTTCTTGGGTGTTGGGGGGAGCCAACGTCCTGACTTTC.

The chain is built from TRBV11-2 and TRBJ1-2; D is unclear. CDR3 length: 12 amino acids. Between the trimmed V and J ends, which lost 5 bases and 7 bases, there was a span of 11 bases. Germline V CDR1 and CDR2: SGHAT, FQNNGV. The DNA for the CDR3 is TGTGCCAGCAGCCGACCGGGAGGTGGCTACACCTTC. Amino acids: CASSRPGGGYTF.

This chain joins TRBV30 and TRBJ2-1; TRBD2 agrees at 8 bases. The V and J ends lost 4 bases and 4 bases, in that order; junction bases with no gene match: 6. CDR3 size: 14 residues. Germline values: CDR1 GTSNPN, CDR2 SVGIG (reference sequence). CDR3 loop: CAWTSGSRYNEQFF. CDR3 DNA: TGTGCCTGGACCAGCGGGAGTCGGTACAATGAGCAGTTCTTC.

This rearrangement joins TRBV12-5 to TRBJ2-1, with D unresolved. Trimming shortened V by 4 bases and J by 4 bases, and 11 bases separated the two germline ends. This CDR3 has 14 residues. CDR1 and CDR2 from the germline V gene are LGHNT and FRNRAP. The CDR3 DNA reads TGTGCTAGTGGTTCCAGGACGAGTTACAATGAGCAGTTCTTC. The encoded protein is CASGSRTSYNEQFF.